These 11 T cell receptor beta chains came from one sample sequenced in a study of CD8+CD57+ T cells in acquired aplastic anemia. Profiling of TCR beta VDJ combinations and CDR3 sequences used genomic DNA as template. Each CDR3 protein gets one entry after TCRdb re-called the reads with MiXCR. The data contain about 80,000 distinct CDR3 sequences, less than 60% of them singletons. Source material: sorted CD4+, CD8+, or CD8+CD57+ T cells (not recorded which) from PBMCs. These TCRs come from a human donor in good health, serving as a control.

This clonotype has a count of ten or more. The chain is built from TRBV6-6 and TRBJ2-1, with 8 bases fitting TRBD1. The CDR3 length is 14 residues. Germline V CDR1 and CDR2: MNHNY, SVGAGI (reference sequence). After removal of 6 bases from V and 6 bases from J, the junction contained 7 bases not matched to a gene. CDR3 in amino acids: CASRPGQGFNEQFF. The DNA of the CDR3 is TGTGCCAGCAGACCCGGACAGGGTTTCAATGAGCAGTTCTTC.

In this sample, this clonotype turned up many times. This chain joins TRBV7-8 and TRBJ2-7; perhaps D is TRBD1 or TRBD2 (5 bases each). The V end lost 5 bases, the J end lost 3 bases, and 14 bases lay between the germline ends. Germline V gene sequence: CDR1 SGHVS, CDR2 FQNEAQ. The CDR3 is 14 amino acids. CDR3: CASSDRDGFYEQYF. CDR3 DNA: TGTGCCAGCAGCGACCGGGACGGCTTCTACGAGCAGTACTTC.

Only a few counts were recorded for this clonotype. This clone may be a read error of a much larger clone one base away. The CDR3 carries no conserved terminal phenylalanine or tryptophan, so it likely arises from a read error. The chain is built from TRBV20-1 and TRBJ1-1; D ambiguous. Germline CDR1 reads DFQATT; CDR2 reads SNEGSKA (reference sequence). Trimming pared 6 bases from V and 1 base from J, leaving 15 bases between. The CDR3 runs 14 residues. CDR3 coding DNA: TGCAGTGCCTCCCTGAGAAGGAAGAACACTGAAGCTTTCCTT. It specifies CSASLRRKNTEAFL.

This clonotype was seen at least ten times. V gene TRBV15 combines with J gene TRBJ2-7; the D call may be TRBD1 or TRBD2 (5 bases each). The CDR3 is 15 amino acids. Germline V CDR1 and CDR2: LNHNV, YYDKDF (reference sequence). V was clipped by 0 bases and J by 5 bases, with 14 bases between them. CDR3 in amino acids: CATSRDSEGFDEQYF. CDR3 coding DNA: TGTGCCACCAGCAGAGACTCCGAGGGGTTCGACGAGCAGTACTTC.

The CDR3 DNA reads as TGCAGTGCGTACACAGGGGGCTCCTACGAGCAGTACTTC. It is translated as CSAYTGGSYEQYF. The chain couples TRBV20-1 to TRBJ2-7; TRBD1 agrees at 8 bases. CDR3 size: 13 residues. Germline V lookup: CDR1 DFQATT, CDR2 SNEGSKA (reference sequence). J was trimmed by 0 bases and V by 6 bases; bases with no gene match: 4.

This sequence joins TRBV19 and TRBJ1-1; 11 bases align to TRBD1. Looked up from germline, CDR1 is LNHDA and CDR2 is SQIVND (reference sequence). The CDR3 contains 17 residues. Trimming cost V 5 bases and J 4 bases; bases outside gene matches: 12. The CDR3 DNA reads as TGTGCCAGTAGTCACGGACAGGGGGCTTCGGTAGGCACTGAAGCTTTCTTT. Protein product: CASSHGQGASVGTEAFF.

This clonotype was observed a few times. The chain carries TRBV9 and TRBJ2-2; D tentatively fits TRBD1 or TRBD2 (6 bases each). Trimming shortened V by 1 base and J by 5 bases, and 18 bases separated the two germline ends. Germline V lookup: CDR1 SGDLS, CDR2 YYNGEE. The CDR3 is 17 amino acids. CDR3 sequence (DNA): TGTGCCAGCAGCGTAAAGCACGGGGGCGAGGTTACCGGGGAGCTGTTTTTT. The encoded protein is CASSVKHGGEVTGELFF.

This sequence joins TRBV25-1 and TRBJ2-2, with D perhaps given as TRBD1 or TRBD2 (7 bases each). Looked up from germline, CDR1 is MGHDK and CDR2 is SYGVNS. The CDR3 totals 15 residues. Trimming shortened V by 9 bases and J by 7 bases, and 21 bases separated the two germline ends. The CDR3: CASSPGRGLSGELFF. CDR3 sequence (DNA): TGTGCCAGTAGTCCGGGGAGGGGGCTTAGCGGGGAGCTGTTTTTT.

This clonotype was recorded a few times. One end of the junction does not line up with germline, which may come from a read error. This chain joins TRBV27 and TRBJ1-2, with D uncertain. The CDR3 is made up of 14 amino acids. Germline V lookup: CDR1 MNHEY, CDR2 SMNVEV (reference sequence). CDR3 coding DNA: TGTCCCAGCAGTTTAACATCCTCAGACTATGGCTACACCTTC. This translates into CPSSLTSSDYGYTF.

This clonotype came up many times. Written as DNA, the CDR3 is TGCGCCAGCATGATGACGGTGAGCTCCTACAATGAGCAGTTCTTC. This sequence encodes CASMMTVSSYNEQFF. The rearrangement uses TRBV5-1 and TRBJ2-1; D not certain. Trimming took 6 bases from V and 0 from J, leaving 13 bases between them. This CDR3 has 15 residues. Germline values: CDR1 SGHRS, CDR2 YFSETQ.

The V call is TRBV7-2, the J call TRBJ2-5; the D gene is possibly TRBD2 (5 bases). This CDR3 is 13 amino acids long. V lost 3 bases and J lost 1, with 6 bases in between. CDR1 SGHTA and CDR2 FQGNSA come from the germline V gene. The CDR3 DNA is TGTGCCAGCAGCTTCGGGATCCAAGAGACCCAGTACTTC. Translated: CASSFGIQETQYF.